This entry lists 16 T cell receptor beta chains sequenced from one sample in a study of CD8+CD57+ T cells in acquired aplastic anemia. TCR beta VDJ and CDR3 profiles were obtained from a genomic DNA template. TCRdb passed the reads through MiXCR, listing each CDR3 protein once. There are 450,000 to 600,000 distinct CDR3 sequences in the sample; less than 35% occur only once, and 0.8% to 0.85% lies in the top ten. Sequenced patients had shown CD8+CD57+ cell expansion by flow cytometry. Sequenced sample: sorted CD4+, CD8+, or CD8+CD57+ T cells (not recorded which) from PBMCs. These TCRs come from a human donor with aplastic anemia.

At least ten counts were recorded for this clonotype. This rearrangement joins TRBV20-1 to TRBJ2-7; 9 nucleotides line up with TRBD2. The length of the CDR3 is 15 residues. The germline CDR1 and CDR2 sequences are DFQATT and SNEGSKA (reference sequence). The V gene end was trimmed by 6 bases and the J gene end by 7 bases; junction bases not matched to a gene: 16. The DNA of the CDR3 is TGCAGTGCCCTCGGGGATAGCGGGGGTTCAGTTGAGCAGTACTTC. Translating it yields CSALGDSGGSVEQYF.

This clonotype occurred many times. J is TRBJ2-7 and V is TRBV6-6; D gene ambiguous. The CDR3 sequence is 13 residues long. V was clipped by 1 base and J by 3 bases, with 7 bases between them. Looked up from germline, CDR1 is MNHNY and CDR2 is SVGAGI (reference sequence). The CDR3 DNA follows: TGTGCCAGCAGTTACTTGAAAGGCTACGAGCAGTACTTC. Translating gives CASSYLKGYEQYF.

On this clonotype itself: This sequence may be a read error, since a much larger clone differs from it by one base. The chain carries TRBV20-1 and TRBJ1-6, with TRBD1 identical over 7 bases. Unmatched junction bases numbered 10, after V lost 6 bases and J lost 11 bases. This CDR3 is built from 13 residues. Germline CDR1 reads DFQATT; CDR2 reads SNEGSKA (reference sequence). The DNA of the CDR3 is TGCAGTGCGCAGACAGGGATTATTCCACCCCTCCACTTT. This gives the protein CSAQTGIIPPLHF.

This clonotype was detected ten times or more. The genes are TRBV10-3 and TRBJ2-7; 9 bases are a match to TRBD1. The CDR3 totals 14 residues. Unmatched junction bases numbered 4, after V lost 3 bases and J lost 4 bases. Germline values: CDR1 ENHRY, CDR2 SYGVKD. CDR3 coding DNA: TGTGCCATCAGTGATACAGGGGGCACGTACGAGCAGTACTTC. This codes for CAISDTGGTYEQYF.

For the CDR3, the DNA is TGTGCCAGTAGTATAGACGGAAGCTATGGCTACACCTTC. It specifies CASSIDGSYGYTF. The V call is TRBV19, the J call TRBJ1-2, with no clear D. The germline gives CDR1 LNHDA, CDR2 SQIVND (reference sequence). V shed 0 bases and J shed 4 bases, with 6 bases lying between them. CDR3 length equals 13 residues.

This clonotype was observed a few times. A junction boundary mismatches the germline segment, possibly from a read error. This chain joins TRBV9 and TRBJ2-7, with TRBD2 as a possible D gene (5 bases). The V gene's germline CDR1 is SGDLS and CDR2 YYNGEE. This CDR3 region has 15 residues. The CDR3 coding sequence is TGTGCCCGCAGCGTAGCTGACGGGGTGGTGCACGAGCAGTACTTC. Translating gives CARSVADGVVHEQYF.

J is TRBJ2-1 and V is TRBV19, with D possibly being TRBD2 (6 bases). V gave up 4 bases and J gave up 5 bases, with 12 bases separating them. CDR1 and CDR2 (germline): LNHDA, SQIVND (reference sequence). This CDR3 has 14 amino acids. CDR3: CASSTGTFNNEQFF. CDR3 DNA: TGTGCCAGTAGTACCGGGACTTTCAACAATGAGCAGTTCTTC.

This chain links TRBV10-1 with TRBJ2-1; D might be TRBD1 or TRBD2, each matching 5 bases. CDR1 is WNHNN, CDR2 SYGVQD, per germline (reference sequence). The CDR3 has 13 residues. V gave up 6 bases and J gave up 12 bases, with 18 bases separating them. The CDR3 protein is CASSRDQKSAQFF. For the CDR3, the DNA is TGCGCCAGCAGCCGGGACCAAAAATCTGCGCAGTTCTTC.

The rearrangement joins TRBV19 to TRBJ2-3; D might be TRBD1 or TRBD2, each matching 5 bases. The CDR3 sequence is 15 residues long. V lost 1 base to trimming and J lost 1 base, with 9 bases between them. Germline-derived CDR1 and CDR2 are LNHDA and SQIVND (reference sequence). The DNA of the CDR3 is TGTGCCAGTAGTATAGGGAGAGGGGGCACAGATACGCAGTATTTT. The encoded protein is CASSIGRGGTDTQYF.

The chain recombines TRBV29-1 with TRBJ1-1; no clear D gene. This CDR3 is 11 amino acids long. The germline CDR1 and CDR2 sequences are SQVTM and ANQGSEA. The germline V and J ends were trimmed by 7 bases and 5 bases, with 11 bases remaining between them. The CDR3 loop is CSEAGRTEAFF. The CDR3 region has the DNA TGCAGCGAGGCGGGGAGGACTGAAGCTTTCTTT. The variable domain in full, with the rest retrieved from reference TRBV29-1 and TRBJ1-1, is SAVISQKPSRDICQRGTSLTIQCQVDSQVTMMFWYRQQPGQSLTLIATANQGSEATYESGFVIDKFPISRPNLTFSTLTVSNMSPEDSSIYLCSEAGRTEAFFGQGTRLTVV.

The V call is TRBV20-1, the J call TRBJ1-4; a possible D gene is TRBD1 (5 bases). The CDR3 consists of 14 residues. Germline CDR1 reads DFQATT; CDR2 reads SNEGSKA (reference sequence). Trimming removed 0 bases from V and 11 bases from J, with 16 bases in between. The CDR3 protein is CSARDSYAGGKLFF. The CDR3 coding sequence is TGCAGTGCTAGAGATTCTTACGCCGGGGGGAAACTGTTTTTT.

CDR3 coding DNA: TGTGCCAGCAGCGTAGGGGGGGACAGGGTAAATGAGCAGTTCTTC. Protein product: CASSVGGDRVNEQFF. The chain recombines TRBV9 with TRBJ2-1; 9 nucleotides match TRBD1. Germline CDR1 is SGDLS and CDR2 is YYNGEE. V was pared by 0 bases and J by 7 bases, with 5 bases of the junction left unmatched. CDR3 length: 15 amino acids.

J is TRBJ1-2 and V is TRBV6-2 or TRBV6-3, with a possible D match to TRBD1 (6 bases). Germline V gene lookup returns CDR1 MNHEY and CDR2 SVGEGT. V was trimmed by 4 bases and J by 0 bases, leaving 21 bases between them. The CDR3 totals 18 residues. CDR3 region: CASSSKGVAAQANYGYTF. CDR3 in DNA: TGTGCCAGCAGTTCGAAGGGGGTGGCCGCGCAAGCTAACTATGGCTACACCTTC.

In its sample, this clonotype was seen many times. The gene calls are TRBV20-1 and TRBJ2-1, with 8 positions matching TRBD2. Germline V lookup: CDR1 DFQATT, CDR2 SNEGSKA (reference sequence). The CDR3 covers 15 residues. The ends lost 4 bases at V and 9 bases at J; junction bases unmatched: 14. This chain's CDR3 is CSATRTSQHVSEQFF. The CDR3 coding sequence is TGCAGTGCTACCCGGACTAGCCAACACGTCAGTGAGCAGTTCTTC.

The chain is built from TRBV3-1 and TRBJ2-7, with D possibly being TRBD1 (5 bases). This CDR3 has 14 amino acids. The germline V and J ends were trimmed by 6 bases and 3 bases, with 15 bases remaining between them. Germline loops: CDR1 LGHDT, CDR2 YNNKEL (reference sequence). The CDR3 spells CASRPQLDSYEQYF. For the CDR3, the DNA is TGTGCCAGCAGACCACAATTAGACAGCTACGAGCAGTACTTC.

This clonotype occurred once. V and J are TRBV7-6 and TRBJ1-2, with unresolved D. Germline assignment: CDR1 SGHVS and CDR2 FNYEAQ. CDR3 length: 15 residues. The V end was cut by 5 bases, the J end by 3 bases, with 16 bases between. CDR3: CASSPSGRADYGYTF. Written as DNA, the CDR3 is TGTGCCAGCAGCCCAAGCGGGCGGGCCGACTATGGCTACACCTTC.